This T cell receptor (beta chain) came from a study of blood T cell repertoires in COVID-19. Study-wide context: PBMCs, B-cell-depleted T cells, or T cells provided the cDNA or gDNA that made up the material.

TCRdb's copy holds only in-frame clones and misses some; the assay was immunoSEQ multiplex PCR. The sample has 300,000 to 350,000 clones, roughly 89% seen once; the top ten hold around 3.3%. Material for sequencing was peripheral blood. This TCR derives from a woman aged 18 to 35 who had recovered from COVID-19.

CDR3 sequence (DNA): TGCGCCAGCAGCCAAGATCCCCCACAGGGCTATAATTCACCCCTCCACTTT. Translated, it gives CASSQDPPQGYNSPLHF. V gene TRBV4-3 combines with J gene TRBJ1-6, with a possible D match to TRBD1 (6 bases). This CDR3 is built from 17 residues. Trimming took off 0 bases at V and 3 bases at J, with 12 bases between the two ends. Germline V CDR1 and CDR2: LGHNA, YSLEER.